This passage covers 15 T cell receptor beta chains from one sample sequenced in a study of long-term antiretroviral therapy in people with HIV. This was the immunoSEQ v3.0 assay at survey level. Method: immunoSEQ multiplex PCR; TCRdb's copy keeps in-frame clones and lacks some. The repertoire consists of approximately 20,000 clones, with 82% occurring once and the leading ten covering approximately 4.5%. The source material was unsorted PBMCs, sampled 0.5 years after starting antiretroviral therapy. The receptors originated from a man younger than 35 with HIV.

The chain links TRBV19 to TRBJ1-1; 7 bases line up with TRBD1. Germline V gene data show CDR1 as LNHDA and CDR2 as SQIVND (reference sequence). The V gene end was trimmed by 2 bases and the J gene end by 0 bases; junction bases not matched to a gene: 12. The CDR3 has 18 amino acids. CDR3 nucleotide sequence: TGTGCCAGTAGTATAAGATTTCCGAGACAGGGCATGAACACTGAAGCTTTCTTT. Residues: CASSIRFPRQGMNTEAFF. Variable domain in full (rest from reference TRBV19 and TRBJ1-1): DGGITQSPKYLFRKEGQNVTLSCEQNLNHDAMYWYRQDPGQGLRLIYYSQIVNDFQKGDIAEGYSVSREKKESFPLTVTSAQKNPTAFYLCASSIRFPRQGMNTEAFFGQGTRLTVV.

This chain joins TRBV4-3 and TRBJ1-5, with 10 bases lining up with TRBD1. This CDR3 comprises 17 residues. In germline, CDR1 is LGHNA, CDR2 YSLEER. V dropped 0 bases and J dropped 6; count of bases not matched to a gene: 8. For the CDR3, the DNA is TGCGCCAGCAGCCAAGATCCTGGGACAGGGGTTCTTCAGCCCCAGCATTTT. Protein sequence: CASSQDPGTGVLQPQHF.

V gene TRBV5-4 combines with J gene TRBJ2-3; TRBD2 matches 9 bases. Germline V gives CDR1 SGHNT, CDR2 YYREEE (reference sequence). J was trimmed by 0 bases and V by 3 bases; bases with no gene match: 11. This CDR3 has 18 amino acids. In nucleotides, the CDR3 is TGTGCCAGCAGCTCTGGGTTTAGCGGGGGAAGAAGCACAGATACGCAGTATTTT. Translated, it gives CASSSGFSGGRSTDTQYF.

This clone appeared a single time. This chain uses TRBV5-1 with TRBJ2-1, with 13 bases fitting TRBD2. CDR1 is SGHRS, CDR2 YFSETQ, per germline. The CDR3 sequence is 15 residues long. Trimming at V came to 4 bases and at J to 7 bases, leaving 5 bases not matched to a gene. CDR3 DNA sequence: TGCGCCAGCAGCGGGACTAGCGGGGCGAAGAATGAGCAGTTCTTC. This codes for CASSGTSGAKNEQFF.

V gene TRBV27 combines with J gene TRBJ1-3; the D gene is possibly TRBD1 (5 bases). V shed 7 bases and J shed 0 bases, with 19 bases lying between them. CDR3 length equals 17 residues. Germline assignment: CDR1 MNHEY and CDR2 SMNVEV (reference sequence). The CDR3 reads CASTLLGTRISGNTIYF. CDR3 nucleotides: TGTGCCAGCACCCTCTTGGGGACTAGAATCTCTGGAAACACCATATATTTT.

The chain links TRBV5-1 to TRBJ1-2; D ambiguous. CDR1 and CDR2 from the germline V gene are SGHRS and YFSETQ. Between the trimmed V and J ends, which lost 0 bases and 6 bases, there was a span of 9 bases. This CDR3 has 13 amino acids. The CDR3 region has the DNA TGCGCCAGCAGCTTGGAAATAGTAAATGGCTACACCTTC. Protein product: CASSLEIVNGYTF.

The chain has TRBV14 and TRBJ1-4; D gene ambiguous. This CDR3 spans 17 amino acids. The germline gives CDR1 SGHDN, CDR2 FVKESK. The ends were cut back, 1 base at V and 8 bases at J, with 20 bases in the middle. The CDR3 bases are TGTGCCAGCAGCCAAGGGCGTGGAGAGGGATTACGGGAAAAACTGTTTTTT. This gives the protein CASSQGRGEGLREKLFF.

This chain connects TRBV7-9 to TRBJ2-1; D unresolved. V dropped 2 bases and J dropped 10 bases, with 9 bases sitting between them. CDR3 length: 12 amino acids. The V gene's germline CDR1 is SEHNR and CDR2 FQNEAQ (reference sequence). The CDR3 here is CASSLLAPEQFF. CDR3 nucleotides: TGTGCCAGCAGCTTATTAGCCCCGGAGCAGTTCTTC.

The chain couples TRBV7-9 to TRBJ1-1, with D perhaps TRBD1 (6 bases). Trimming cost V 5 bases and J 4 bases, with 17 bases left between them. The V gene's germline CDR1 is SEHNR and CDR2 FQNEAQ (reference sequence). The CDR3 contains 15 residues. The CDR3 nucleotides read TGTGCCAGCAGCGCTTTGAGGGGAGGGGGCACTGAAGCTTTCTTT. Translation gives CASSALRGGGTEAFF.

The chain joins TRBV4-3 to TRBJ2-5; TRBD2 might be the D (7 bases). Germline V CDR1 and CDR2: LGHNA, YSLEER. Trimming shortened V by 0 bases and J by 8 bases, and 19 bases separated the two germline ends. CDR3 size: 16 residues. In DNA form, the CDR3 reads TGCGCCAGCAGCCAAGATTATGTGGGGGGGGCTGAAACCCAGTACTTC. Its protein is CASSQDYVGGAETQYF.

Concerning this clone itself: Its ends do not fully match the called genes, so a read error is possible. The J gene is TRBJ2-1, the V gene TRBV29-1; unclear D gene. Germline CDR1 reads SQVTM; CDR2 reads ANQGSEA. The CDR3 contains 10 residues. CDR3 DNA: TGCAGCGCTGAATACAATGAGCAGTTCTTC. Amino acid sequence: CSAEYNEQFF.

The chain uses TRBV27 and TRBJ1-1; D is possibly TRBD1 (5 bases). This CDR3 is built from 14 residues. Between the trimmed V and J ends, which lost 4 bases and 1 base, there was a span of 10 bases. Looked up from germline, CDR1 is MNHEY and CDR2 is SMNVEV (reference sequence). Here the CDR3 reads CASSWGLPNTEAFF. The CDR3 DNA reads TGTGCCAGCAGTTGGGGACTGCCGAACACTGAAGCTTTCTTT.

The chain combines TRBV7-9 with TRBJ1-2; TRBD1 aligns across 8 bases. The germline V gene encodes CDR1 SEHNR and CDR2 FQNEAQ (reference sequence). Trimming removed 5 bases from V and 1 base from J; junction bases left unmatched: 12. This CDR3 spans 17 amino acids. The CDR3 DNA reads as TGTGCCAGCAGCCACCTCCCTCGGACAGGGTTTAACTATGGCTACACCTTC. Protein product: CASSHLPRTGFNYGYTF. Using reference TRBV7-9 and TRBJ1-2 for the parts outside the CDR3, the full variable domain is DTGVSQNPRHKITKRGQNVTFRCDPISEHNRLYWYRQTLGQGPEFLTYFQNEAQLEKSRLLSDRFSAERPKGSFSTLEIQRTEQGDSAMYLCASSHLPRTGFNYGYTFGSGTRLTVV.

The V gene is TRBV11-3, the J gene TRBJ2-7; 7 bases align to TRBD1. Germline V gives CDR1 SGHNT, CDR2 YENEEA. The trim removed 5 bases at V and 6 bases at J, leaving 10 bases unmatched. This CDR3 is built from 14 residues. CDR3 residues: CASSPYRGSAEQYF. Written as DNA, the CDR3 is TGTGCCAGCAGCCCGTACAGGGGTAGTGCCGAGCAGTACTTC.

The rearrangement uses TRBV30 and TRBJ1-6; unclear D gene. Germline V CDR1 and CDR2: GTSNPN, SVGIG (reference sequence). V shed 0 bases and J shed 4 bases, with 7 bases lying between them. The CDR3 totals 14 residues. CDR3 amino acids: CAWSVTTYNSPLHF. The CDR3 DNA reads as TGTGCCTGGAGTGTCACGACATATAATTCACCCCTCCACTTT.